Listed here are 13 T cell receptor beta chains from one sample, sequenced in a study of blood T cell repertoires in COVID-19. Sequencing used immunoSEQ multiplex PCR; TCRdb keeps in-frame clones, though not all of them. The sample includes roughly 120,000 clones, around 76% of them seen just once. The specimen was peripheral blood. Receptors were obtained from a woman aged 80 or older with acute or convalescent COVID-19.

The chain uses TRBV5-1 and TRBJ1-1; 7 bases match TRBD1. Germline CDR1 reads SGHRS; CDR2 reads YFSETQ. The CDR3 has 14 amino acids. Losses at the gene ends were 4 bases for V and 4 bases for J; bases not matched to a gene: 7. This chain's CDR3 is CASSLGTESTEAFF. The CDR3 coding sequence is TGCGCCAGCAGCCTTGGGACAGAGAGCACTGAAGCTTTCTTT.

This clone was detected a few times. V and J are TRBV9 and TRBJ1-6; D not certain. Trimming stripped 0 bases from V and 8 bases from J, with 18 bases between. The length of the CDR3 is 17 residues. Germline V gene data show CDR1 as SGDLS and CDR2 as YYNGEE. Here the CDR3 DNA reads TGTGCCAGCAGCGTAGGGGGAGCGACATCCGGGGATTCACCCCTCCACTTT. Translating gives CASSVGGATSGDSPLHF.

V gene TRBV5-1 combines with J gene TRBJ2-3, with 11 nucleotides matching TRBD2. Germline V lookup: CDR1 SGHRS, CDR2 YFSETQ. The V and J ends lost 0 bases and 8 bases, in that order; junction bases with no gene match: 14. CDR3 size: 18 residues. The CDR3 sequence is CASSLGVRLAGGQRTQYF. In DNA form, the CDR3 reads TGCGCCAGCAGCTTGGGAGTTCGGCTAGCGGGGGGACAACGTACGCAGTATTTT.

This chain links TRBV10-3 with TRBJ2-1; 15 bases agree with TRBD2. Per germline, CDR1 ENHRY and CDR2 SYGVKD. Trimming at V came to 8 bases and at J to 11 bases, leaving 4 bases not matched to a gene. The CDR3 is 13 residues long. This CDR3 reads CAIAGTSGGKQFF. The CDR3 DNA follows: TGTGCCATCGCCGGGACTAGCGGGGGGAAGCAGTTCTTC.

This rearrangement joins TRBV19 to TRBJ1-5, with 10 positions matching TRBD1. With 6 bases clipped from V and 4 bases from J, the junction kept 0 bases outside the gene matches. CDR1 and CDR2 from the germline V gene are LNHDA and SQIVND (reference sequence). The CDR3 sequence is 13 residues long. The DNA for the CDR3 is TGTGCCAGTAGGGGACAGGGGAATCAGCCCCAGCATTTT. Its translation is CASRGQGNQPQHF.

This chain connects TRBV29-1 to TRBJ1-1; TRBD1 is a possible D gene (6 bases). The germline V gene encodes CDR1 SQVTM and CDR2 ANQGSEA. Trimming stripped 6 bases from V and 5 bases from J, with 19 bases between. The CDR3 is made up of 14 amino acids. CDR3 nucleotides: TGCAGCGTAAAAAGGACAGTAGATCGGACTGAAGCTTTCTTT. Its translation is CSVKRTVDRTEAFF.

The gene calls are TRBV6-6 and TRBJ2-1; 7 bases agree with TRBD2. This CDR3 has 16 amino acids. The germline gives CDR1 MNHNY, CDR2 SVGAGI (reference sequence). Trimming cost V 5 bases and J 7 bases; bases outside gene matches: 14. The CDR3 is CASSQGAGRSSNEQFF. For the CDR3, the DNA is TGTGCCAGCAGTCAGGGAGCGGGGAGGTCTTCTAATGAGCAGTTCTTC.

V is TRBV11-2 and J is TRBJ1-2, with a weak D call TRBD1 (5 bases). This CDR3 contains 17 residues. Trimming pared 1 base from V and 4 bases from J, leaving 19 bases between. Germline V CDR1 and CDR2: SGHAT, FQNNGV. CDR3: CASSLGRDGLIAYGYTF. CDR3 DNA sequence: TGTGCCAGCAGCTTAGGTCGGGACGGACTAATTGCCTATGGCTACACCTTC.

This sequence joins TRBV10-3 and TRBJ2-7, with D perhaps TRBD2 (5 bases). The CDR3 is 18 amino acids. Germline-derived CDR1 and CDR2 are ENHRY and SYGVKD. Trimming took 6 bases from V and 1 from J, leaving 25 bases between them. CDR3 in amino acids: CAISAQPSTGSLSYEQYF. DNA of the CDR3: TGTGCCATCAGCGCCCAACCCTCTACGGGAAGTCTATCCTACGAGCAGTACTTC.

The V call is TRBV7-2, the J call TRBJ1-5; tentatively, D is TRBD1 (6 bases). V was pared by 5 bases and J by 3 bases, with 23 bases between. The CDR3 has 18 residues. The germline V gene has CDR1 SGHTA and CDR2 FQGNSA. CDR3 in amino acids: CASSLQPPGQGNNQPQHF. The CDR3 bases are TGTGCCAGCAGCCTACAACCACCGGGACAAGGTAACAATCAGCCCCAGCATTTT. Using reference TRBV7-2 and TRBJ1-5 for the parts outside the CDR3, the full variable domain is GAGVSQSPSNKVTEKGKDVELRCDPISGHTALYWYRQSLGQGLEFLIYFQGNSAPDKSGLPSDRFSAERTGGSVSTLTIQRTQQEDSAVYLCASSLQPPGQGNNQPQHFGDGTRLSIL.

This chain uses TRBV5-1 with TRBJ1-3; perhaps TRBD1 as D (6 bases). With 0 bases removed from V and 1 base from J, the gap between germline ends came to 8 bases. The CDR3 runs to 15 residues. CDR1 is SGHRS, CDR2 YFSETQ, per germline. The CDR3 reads CASSLDRASGNTIYF. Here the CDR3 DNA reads TGCGCCAGCAGCTTGGACAGGGCATCTGGAAACACCATATATTTT.

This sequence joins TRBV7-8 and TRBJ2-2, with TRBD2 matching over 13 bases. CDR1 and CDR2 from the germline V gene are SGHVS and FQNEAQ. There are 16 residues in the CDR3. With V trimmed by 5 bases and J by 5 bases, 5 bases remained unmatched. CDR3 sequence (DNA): TGTGCCAGCAGCGAACAGGGACTAGCGGGAACCGGGGAGCTGTTTTTT. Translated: CASSEQGLAGTGELFF.

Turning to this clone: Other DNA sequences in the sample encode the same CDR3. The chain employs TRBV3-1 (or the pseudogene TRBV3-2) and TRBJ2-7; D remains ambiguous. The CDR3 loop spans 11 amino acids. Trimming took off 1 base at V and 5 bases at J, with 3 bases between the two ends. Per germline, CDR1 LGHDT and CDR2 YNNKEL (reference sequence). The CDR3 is CASSQVNEQYF. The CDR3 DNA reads TGTGCCAGCAGCCAAGTCAACGAGCAGTACTTC.